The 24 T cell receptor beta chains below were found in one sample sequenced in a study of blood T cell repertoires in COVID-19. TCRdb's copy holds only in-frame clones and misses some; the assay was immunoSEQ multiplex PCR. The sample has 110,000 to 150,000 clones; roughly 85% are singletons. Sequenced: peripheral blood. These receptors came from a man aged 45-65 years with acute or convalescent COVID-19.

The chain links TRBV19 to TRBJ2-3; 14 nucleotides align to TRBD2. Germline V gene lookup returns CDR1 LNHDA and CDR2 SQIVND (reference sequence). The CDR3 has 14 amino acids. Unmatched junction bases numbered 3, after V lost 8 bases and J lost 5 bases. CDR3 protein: CASGTSGRGDTQYF. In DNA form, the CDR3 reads TGTGCCAGTGGGACTAGCGGGAGAGGAGATACGCAGTATTTT.

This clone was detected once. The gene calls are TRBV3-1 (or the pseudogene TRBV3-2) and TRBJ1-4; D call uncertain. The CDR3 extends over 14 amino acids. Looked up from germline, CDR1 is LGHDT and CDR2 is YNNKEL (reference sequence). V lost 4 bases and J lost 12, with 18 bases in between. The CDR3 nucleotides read TGTGCCAGCAGCCCCCAGGTTAATGAATTGGAACTGTTTTTT. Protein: CASSPQVNELELFF.

The CDR3 reads CASSHPGQVRAQYF. CDR3 DNA sequence: TGTGCCAGCAGCCACCCAGGACAGGTTCGTGCCCAGTACTTC. The gene calls are TRBV3-1 (or the pseudogene TRBV3-2) and TRBJ2-5; 7 nucleotides align to TRBD1. The CDR3 runs 14 residues. Trimming took 3 bases from V and 9 from J; bases not matched to a gene: 10. Germline V gene lookup returns CDR1 LGHDT and CDR2 YNNKEL (reference sequence).

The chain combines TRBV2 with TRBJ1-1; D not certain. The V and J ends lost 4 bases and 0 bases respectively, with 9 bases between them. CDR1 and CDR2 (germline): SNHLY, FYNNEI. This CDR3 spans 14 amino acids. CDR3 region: CASSVEGMNTEAFF. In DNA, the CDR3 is TGTGCCAGCAGTGTGGAGGGCATGAACACTGAAGCTTTCTTT.

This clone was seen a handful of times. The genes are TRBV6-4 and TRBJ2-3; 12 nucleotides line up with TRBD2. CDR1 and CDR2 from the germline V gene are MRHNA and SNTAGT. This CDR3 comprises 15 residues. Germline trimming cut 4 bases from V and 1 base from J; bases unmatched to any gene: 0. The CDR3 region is CASSGTSGGTDTQYF. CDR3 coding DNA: TGTGCCAGCAGTGGGACTAGCGGGGGCACAGATACGCAGTATTTT.

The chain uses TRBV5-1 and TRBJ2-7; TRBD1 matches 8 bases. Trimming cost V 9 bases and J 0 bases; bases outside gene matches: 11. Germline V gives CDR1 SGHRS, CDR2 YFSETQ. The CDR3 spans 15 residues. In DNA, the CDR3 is TGCGCCACCAAGACAGGGGAGTACGACTCCTACGAGCAGTACTTC. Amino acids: CATKTGEYDSYEQYF.

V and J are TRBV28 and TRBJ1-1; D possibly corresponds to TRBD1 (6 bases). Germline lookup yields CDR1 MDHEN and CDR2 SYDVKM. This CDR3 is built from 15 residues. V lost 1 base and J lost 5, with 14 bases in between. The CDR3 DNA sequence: TGTGCCAGCAGTTTATTTGGCAGCCAGGGGACTGAAGCTTTCTTT. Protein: CASSLFGSQGTEAFF.

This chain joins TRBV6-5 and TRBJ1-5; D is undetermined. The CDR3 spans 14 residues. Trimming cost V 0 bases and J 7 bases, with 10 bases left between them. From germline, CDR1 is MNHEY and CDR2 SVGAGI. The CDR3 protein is CASSYSEGWQPQHF. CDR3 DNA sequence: TGTGCCAGCAGTTACTCGGAGGGTTGGCAGCCCCAGCATTTT.

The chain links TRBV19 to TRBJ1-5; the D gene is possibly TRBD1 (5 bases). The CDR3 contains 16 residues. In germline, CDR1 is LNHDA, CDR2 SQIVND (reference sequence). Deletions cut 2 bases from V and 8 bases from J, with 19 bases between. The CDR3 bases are TGTGCCAGTAGTATACGGAGAACGGGGGGTTTGAAGCCCCAGCATTTT. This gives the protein CASSIRRTGGLKPQHF.

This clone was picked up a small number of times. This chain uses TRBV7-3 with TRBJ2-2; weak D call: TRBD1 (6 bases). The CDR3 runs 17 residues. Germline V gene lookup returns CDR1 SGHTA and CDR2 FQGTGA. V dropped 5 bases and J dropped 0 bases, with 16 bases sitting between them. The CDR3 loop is CASSPVPGHTNTGELFF. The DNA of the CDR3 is TGTGCCAGCAGCCCCGTGCCGGGACACACGAACACCGGGGAGCTGTTTTTT.

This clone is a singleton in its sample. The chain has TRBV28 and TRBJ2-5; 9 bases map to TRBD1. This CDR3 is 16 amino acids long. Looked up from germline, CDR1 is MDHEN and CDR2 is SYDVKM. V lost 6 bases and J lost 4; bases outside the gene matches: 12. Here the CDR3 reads CASRLGTGRLGETQYF. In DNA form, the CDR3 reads TGTGCCAGCAGACTTGGGACAGGGAGGTTAGGAGAGACCCAGTACTTC.

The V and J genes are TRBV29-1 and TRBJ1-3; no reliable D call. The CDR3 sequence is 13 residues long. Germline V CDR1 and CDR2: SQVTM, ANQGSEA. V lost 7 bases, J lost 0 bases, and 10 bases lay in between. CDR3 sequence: CSAGTSSGNTIYF. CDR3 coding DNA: TGCAGCGCGGGAACCAGCTCTGGAAACACCATATATTTT.

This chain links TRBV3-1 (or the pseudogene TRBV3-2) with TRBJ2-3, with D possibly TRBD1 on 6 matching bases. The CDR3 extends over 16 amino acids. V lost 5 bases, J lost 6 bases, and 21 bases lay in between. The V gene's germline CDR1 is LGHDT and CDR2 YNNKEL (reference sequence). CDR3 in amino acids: CASSIDRRLDVDTQYF. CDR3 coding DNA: TGTGCCAGCAGCATAGACAGGAGGCTGGATGTGGATACGCAGTATTTT.

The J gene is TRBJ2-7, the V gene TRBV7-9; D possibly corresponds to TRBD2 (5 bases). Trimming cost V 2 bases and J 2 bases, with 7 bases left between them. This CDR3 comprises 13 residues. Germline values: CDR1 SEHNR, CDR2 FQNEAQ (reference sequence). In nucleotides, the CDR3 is TGTGCCAGCAGCTTATCGGGGACCTACGAGCAGTACTTC. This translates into CASSLSGTYEQYF.

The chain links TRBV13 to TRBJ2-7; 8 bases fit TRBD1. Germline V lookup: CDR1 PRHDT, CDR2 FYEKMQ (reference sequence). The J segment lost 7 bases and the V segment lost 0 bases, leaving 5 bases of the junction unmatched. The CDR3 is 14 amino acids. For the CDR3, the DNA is TGTGCCAGCAGCTTAGGGCAGGGGGCGAGGGAGCAGTACTTC. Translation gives CASSLGQGAREQYF. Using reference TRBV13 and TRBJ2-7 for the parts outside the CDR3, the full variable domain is AAGVIQSPRHLIKEKRETATLKCYPIPRHDTVYWYQQGPGQDPQFLISFYEKMQSDKGSIPDRFSAQQFSDYHSELNMSSLELGDSALYFCASSLGQGAREQYFGPGTRLTVT.

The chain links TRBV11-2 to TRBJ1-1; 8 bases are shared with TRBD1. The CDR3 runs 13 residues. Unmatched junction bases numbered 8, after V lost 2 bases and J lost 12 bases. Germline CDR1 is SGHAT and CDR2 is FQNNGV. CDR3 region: CASSLPQGASTFF. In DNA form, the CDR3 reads TGTGCCAGCAGCTTACCTCAGGGGGCTTCAACTTTCTTT.

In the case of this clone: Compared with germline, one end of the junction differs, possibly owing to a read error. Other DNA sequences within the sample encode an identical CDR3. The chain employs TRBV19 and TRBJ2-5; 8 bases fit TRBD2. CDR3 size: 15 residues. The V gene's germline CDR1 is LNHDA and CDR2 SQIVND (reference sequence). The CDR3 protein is CASQPGLAPQETQYF. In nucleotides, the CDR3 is TGTGCCAGTCAACCCGGACTAGCCCCGCAAGAAACCCAGTACTTC. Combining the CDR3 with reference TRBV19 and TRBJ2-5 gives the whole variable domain DGGITQSPKYLFRKEGQNVTLSCEQNLNHDAMYWYRQDPGQGLRLIYYSQIVNDFQKGDIAEGYSVSREKKESFPLTVTSAQKNPTAFYLCASQPGLAPQETQYFGPGTRLLVL.

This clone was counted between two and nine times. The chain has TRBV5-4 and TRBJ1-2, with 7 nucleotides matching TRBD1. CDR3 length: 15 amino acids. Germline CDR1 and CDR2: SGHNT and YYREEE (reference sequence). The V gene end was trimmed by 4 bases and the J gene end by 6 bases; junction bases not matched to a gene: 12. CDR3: CASSPNQGGLHGYTF. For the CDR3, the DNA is TGTGCCAGCAGCCCAAACCAAGGGGGCCTCCATGGCTACACCTTC. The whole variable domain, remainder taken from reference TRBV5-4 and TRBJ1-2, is ETGVTQSPTHLIKTRGQQVTLRCSSQSGHNTVSWYQQALGQGPQFIFQYYREEENGRGNFPPRFSGLQFPNYSSELNVNALELDDSALYLCASSPNQGGLHGYTFGSGTRLTVV.

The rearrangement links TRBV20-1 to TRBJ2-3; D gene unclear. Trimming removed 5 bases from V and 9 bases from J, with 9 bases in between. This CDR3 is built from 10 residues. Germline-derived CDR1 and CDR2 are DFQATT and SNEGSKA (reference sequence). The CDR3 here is CSAAQETQYF. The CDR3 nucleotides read TGCAGTGCTGCCCAAGAGACGCAGTATTTT.

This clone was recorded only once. The CDR3 bases are TGTGCCACCCGTTTCAATGAGCAGTTCTTC. Protein sequence: CATRFNEQFF. The chain recombines TRBV6-5 with TRBJ2-1; D uncertain. CDR3 length equals 10 residues. Germline lookup yields CDR1 MNHEY and CDR2 SVGAGI. V lost 10 bases, J lost 6 bases, and 7 bases lay in between.

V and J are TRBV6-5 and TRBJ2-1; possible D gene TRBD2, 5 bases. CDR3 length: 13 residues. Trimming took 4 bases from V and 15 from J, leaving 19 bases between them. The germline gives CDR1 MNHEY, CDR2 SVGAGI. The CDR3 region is CASSSAGARTGFF. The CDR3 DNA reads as TGTGCCAGCAGTTCCGCGGGTGCTCGTACGGGGTTCTTC.

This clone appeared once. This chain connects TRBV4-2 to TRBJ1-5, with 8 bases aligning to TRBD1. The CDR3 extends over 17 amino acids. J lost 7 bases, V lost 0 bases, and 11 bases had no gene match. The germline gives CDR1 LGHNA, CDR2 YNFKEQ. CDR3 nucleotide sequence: TGTGCCAGCAGCCAAGATTCAAGCCGCAGGGGGCAACAGCCCCAGCATTTT. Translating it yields CASSQDSSRRGQQPQHF.

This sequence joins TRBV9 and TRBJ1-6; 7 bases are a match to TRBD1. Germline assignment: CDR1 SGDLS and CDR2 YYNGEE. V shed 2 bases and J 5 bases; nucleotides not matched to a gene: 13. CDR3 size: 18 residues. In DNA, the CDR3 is TGTGCCAGCAGCGTTGGGGGTTACGGGACAGAAAATAATTCACCCCTCCACTTT. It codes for CASSVGGYGTENNSPLHF.

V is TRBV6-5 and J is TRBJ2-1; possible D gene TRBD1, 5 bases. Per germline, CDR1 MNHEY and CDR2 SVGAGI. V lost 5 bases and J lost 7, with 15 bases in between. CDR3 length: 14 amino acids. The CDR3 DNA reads TGTGCCAGCAGTCGCCCATTGACAGTGAATGAGCAGTTCTTC. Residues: CASSRPLTVNEQFF.